These 14 T cell receptor beta chains were sequenced from one sample in a study of human T cells and chemical hapten exposure. Time point denoted: pre-sensitization, week 0. Stated treatment: therapeutic diphenylcyclopropenone sensitization with weekly scalp DPC. One entry per CDR3 protein, called by TCRdb with MiXCR from the RACE reads. This sample yields about 270,000 distinct CDR3 sequences, of which about 7.7% are seen a single time; 1.2% belongs to the top ten. The specimen comprised whole blood, sampled in connection with sensitization to the hapten diphenylcyclopropenone (DPC). These receptors were collected from a man between 18 and 29 years old with alopecia areata. Some clones in this sample may be carry-over from other donors' samples.

Ten or more counts support this clonotype. The V gene is TRBV9, the J gene TRBJ2-7; TRBD2 is a possible D gene (6 bases). This CDR3 has 14 residues. CDR1 and CDR2 from the germline V gene are SGDLS and YYNGEE. Trimming took off 4 bases at V and 6 bases at J, with 17 bases between the two ends. CDR3 protein: CASSLRTGTGEQYV. DNA of the CDR3: TGTGCCAGCAGCCTACGGACGGGGACTGGCGAGCAGTACGTC.

The genes are TRBV7-9 and TRBJ2-7; the D gene is possibly TRBD1 (6 bases). This CDR3 is built from 15 residues. V shed 4 bases and J shed 2 bases, with 15 bases lying between them. Germline V gene data show CDR1 as SEHNR and CDR2 as FQNEAQ (reference sequence). CDR3 amino acids: CASSSARTDTYEQYV. Written as DNA, the CDR3 is TGTGCCAGCAGCTCAGCAAGGACAGATACCTACGAGCAGTACGTC.

This clonotype was picked up a small number of times. This sequence joins TRBV6-2 or TRBV6-3 and TRBJ1-4; TRBD1 is a possible D gene (6 bases). The CDR3 covers 15 residues. In germline, CDR1 is MNHEY, CDR2 SVGEGT. Deletions cut 7 bases from V and 3 bases from J, with 15 bases between. Here the CDR3 reads CASTDRSGANEKLFF. CDR3 DNA sequence: TGTGCCAGCACCGACAGGTCCGGTGCTAATGAAAAACTGTTTTTT.

This clonotype occurred a few times. The V call is TRBV6-2 or TRBV6-3, the J call TRBJ1-1, with 7 bases fitting TRBD1. The CDR3 contains 16 residues. Germline CDR1 and CDR2: MNHEY and SVGEGT. Losses at the gene ends were 0 bases for V and 4 bases for J; bases not matched to a gene: 8. The CDR3 bases are TGTGCCAGCAGTTACTCGAGAGCAGGGGGGAGCACTGAAGCTTTCTTT. Translated, it gives CASSYSRAGGSTEAFF.

V is TRBV7-2 and J is TRBJ1-3; D is uncertain. The CDR3 has 16 residues. The V end was cut by 1 base, the J end by 2 bases, with 12 bases between. The V gene's germline CDR1 is SGHTA and CDR2 FQGNSA. CDR3 nucleotides: TGTGCCAGCAGCTTAGAGGTCCAAAGTCCTGGAAACACCATATATTTT. Translating it yields CASSLEVQSPGNTIYF.

The chain's CDR3 is CASSQSREAAFF. The CDR3 DNA reads TGTGCCAGCAGCCAATCCCGGGAGGCAGCTTTCTTT. The V and J genes are TRBV3-1 and TRBJ1-1; D is unresolved. The length of the CDR3 is 12 residues. Trimming shortened V by 2 bases and J by 10 bases, and 11 bases separated the two germline ends. CDR1 is LGHDT, CDR2 YNNKEL, per germline (reference sequence).

The chain is built from TRBV12-2 and TRBJ1-5; whether TRBD1, the table's D call, matches the DNA was not checked. TRBV12-2 constitutes a pseudogene. The CDR3 runs to 17 residues. CDR3 DNA: TGTGCAAGTCGCTTAGATAGTCTCGGGGCAGGGTTTCAGCCCCAGCATTTT. This sequence encodes CASRLDSLGAGFQPQHF.

V is TRBV6-5 and J is TRBJ2-1; D is unresolved. The CDR3 is 14 amino acids. V shed 2 bases and J shed 5 bases, with 10 bases lying between them. Germline values: CDR1 MNHEY, CDR2 SVGAGI. The DNA of the CDR3 is TGTGCCAGCAGTTACGCTGGTTACGACAATGAGCAGTTCTTC. It specifies CASSYAGYDNEQFF.

This clonotype was counted between two and nine times. The gene calls are TRBV10-3 and TRBJ2-5; D is possibly TRBD2 (6 bases). Trimming cost V 7 bases and J 5 bases, with 17 bases left between them. The germline CDR1 and CDR2 sequences are ENHRY and SYGVKD. The CDR3 has 14 amino acids. CDR3 in DNA: TGTGCCATCATGCCGGGAGATGGGAAGGAGACCCAGTACTTC. Translated: CAIMPGDGKETQYF.

This clonotype was seen a few times. The rearrangement uses TRBV6-5 and TRBJ1-2, with D possibly TRBD1 on 5 matching bases. Germline V gives CDR1 MNHEY, CDR2 SVGAGI. CDR3 length: 13 residues. V lost 2 bases and J 4 bases, leaving 8 bases between the germline ends. The CDR3 here is CASSYPGTYGYTF. CDR3 sequence (DNA): TGTGCCAGCAGTTACCCAGGGACCTATGGCTACACCTTC.

This clonotype was seen ten or more times. The chain has TRBV2 and TRBJ1-5, with TRBD1 as a possible D gene (6 bases). Germline values: CDR1 SNHLY, CDR2 FYNNEI. Trimming left V 4 bases short and J 5 bases short, with 12 bases between. The CDR3 sequence is 14 residues long. The CDR3 sequence: CASSAGEGYQPQHF. CDR3 coding DNA: TGTGCCAGCAGTGCAGGGGAGGGTTATCAGCCCCAGCATTTT.

The chain carries TRBV3-1 and TRBJ2-3; no clear D. The CDR3 sequence is 17 residues long. The V gene lost 3 bases and the J gene lost 2 bases, with 18 bases spanning the gap. CDR1 is LGHDT, CDR2 YNNKEL, per germline (reference sequence). The CDR3 DNA sequence: TGTGCCAGCAGCCATAAGATCTCGCCACTTTACACAGATACGCAGTATTTT. This codes for CASSHKISPLYTDTQYF.

The chain is built from TRBV7-9 and TRBJ1-2; 9 nucleotides align to TRBD1. Germline V gene data show CDR1 as SEHNR and CDR2 as FQNEAQ (reference sequence). J gave up 6 bases and V 0 bases, and 5 bases lay outside the gene matches. This CDR3 is 15 amino acids long. The CDR3, as DNA: TGTGCCAGCAGCTTAGCTACCGGGACAGGGAATGGCTACACCTTC. Amino acid sequence: CASSLATGTGNGYTF.

The genes are TRBV6-1 and TRBJ1-4, with 11 bases fitting TRBD1. V was pared by 10 bases and J by 7 bases, with 8 bases of the junction left unmatched. This CDR3 spans 14 amino acids. Per the germline V gene, CDR1 is MNHNS and CDR2 is SASEGT. The CDR3 DNA reads TGTGCCACATCCTACGGGACAGGGGGTGAAAAACTGTTTTTT. This gives the protein CATSYGTGGEKLFF.